This T cell receptor (beta chain) was retrieved from a study of human T cells and chemical hapten exposure. Noted time point: pre-sensitization, week 0. As for treatment: therapeutic diphenylcyclopropenone sensitization with weekly scalp DPC. Separate cDNA molecules received unique molecular identifiers, which the library attached to them. TCRdb recomputed calls from the RACE reads with MiXCR, one row per CDR3 protein. The sample carries about 260,000 distinct CDR3 sequences, approximately 8.4% recorded once. Only a few counts were recorded for this clonotype. This CDR3 spans 15 amino acids. V lost 4 bases and J lost 6, with 19 bases in between. CDR1 is SGHRS and CDR2 is YFSETQ in the germline V gene.

The chain couples TRBV5-1 to TRBJ1-2; D may be TRBD1 (5 bases). This sequence was found in a woman aged 40 to 50 with alopecia areata. Some clones in this sample may be carry-over from other donors' samples. The input for sequencing was whole blood, taken in connection with sensitization to the hapten diphenylcyclopropenone (DPC). CDR3 DNA sequence: TGCGCCAGCAGCCATTCACTTCAACGAGGGGATGGCTACACCTTC. This sequence encodes CASSHSLQRGDGYTF.